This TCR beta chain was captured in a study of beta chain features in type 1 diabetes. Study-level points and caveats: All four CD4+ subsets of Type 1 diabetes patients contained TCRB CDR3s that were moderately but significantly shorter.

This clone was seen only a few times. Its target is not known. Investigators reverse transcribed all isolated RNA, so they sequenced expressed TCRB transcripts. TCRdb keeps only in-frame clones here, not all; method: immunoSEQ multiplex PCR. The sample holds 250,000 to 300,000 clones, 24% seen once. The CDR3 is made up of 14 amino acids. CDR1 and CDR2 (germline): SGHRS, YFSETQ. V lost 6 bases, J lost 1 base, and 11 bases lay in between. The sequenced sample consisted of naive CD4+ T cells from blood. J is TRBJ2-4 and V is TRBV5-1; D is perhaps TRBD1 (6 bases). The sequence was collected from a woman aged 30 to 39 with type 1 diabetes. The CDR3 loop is CASKGVEAKNIQYF. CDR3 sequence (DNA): TGCGCCAGCAAGGGGGTCGAGGCCAAAAACATTCAGTACTTC.